The clone carrying this T cell receptor beta chain was found once. The table came from immunoSEQ multiplex PCR; TCRdb's copy has only in-frame clones and leaves some out. The data show roughly 120,000 clones, 93% seen once. The sample comes from a study of control samples from healthy donors and cancer patients. Germline values: CDR1 SGHTA, CDR2 FQGNSA. V lost 5 bases to trimming and J lost 6 bases, with 19 bases between them. CDR3 length: 15 residues. The sample was PBMCs. The origin of this receptor is a man in his fifties with head and neck cancer. The V gene is TRBV7-2, the J gene TRBJ1-2; D possibly corresponds to TRBD1 (6 bases). CDR3 residues: CASSRPGVDSNGYTF. DNA for the CDR3: TGTGCCAGCAGCCGTCCTGGTGTGGACAGCAATGGCTACACCTTC.